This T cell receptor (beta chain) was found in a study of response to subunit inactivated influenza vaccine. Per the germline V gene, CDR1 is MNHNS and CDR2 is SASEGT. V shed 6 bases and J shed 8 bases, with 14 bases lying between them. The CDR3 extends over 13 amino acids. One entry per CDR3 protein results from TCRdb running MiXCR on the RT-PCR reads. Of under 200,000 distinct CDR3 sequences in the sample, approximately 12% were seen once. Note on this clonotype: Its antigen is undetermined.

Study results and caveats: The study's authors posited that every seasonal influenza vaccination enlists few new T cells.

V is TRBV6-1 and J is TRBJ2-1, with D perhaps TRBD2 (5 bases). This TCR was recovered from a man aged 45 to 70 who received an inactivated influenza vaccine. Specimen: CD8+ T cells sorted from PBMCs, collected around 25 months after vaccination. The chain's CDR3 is CASSLDWNDEQFF. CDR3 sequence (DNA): TGTGCCAGCAGCTTGGACTGGAACGATGAGCAGTTCTTC.